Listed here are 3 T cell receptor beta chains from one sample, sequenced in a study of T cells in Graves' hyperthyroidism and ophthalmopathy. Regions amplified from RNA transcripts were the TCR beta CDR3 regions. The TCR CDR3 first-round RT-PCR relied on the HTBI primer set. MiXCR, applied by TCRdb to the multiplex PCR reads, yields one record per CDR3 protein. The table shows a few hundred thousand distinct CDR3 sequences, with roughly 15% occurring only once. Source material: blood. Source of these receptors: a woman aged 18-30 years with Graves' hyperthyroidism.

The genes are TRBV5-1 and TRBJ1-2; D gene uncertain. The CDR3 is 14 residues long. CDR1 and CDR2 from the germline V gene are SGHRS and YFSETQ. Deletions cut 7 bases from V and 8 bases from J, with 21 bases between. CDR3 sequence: CASGPTGPSGGYTF. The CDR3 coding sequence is TGCGCCAGCGGCCCCACCGGACCCTCGGGGGGCTACACCTTC.

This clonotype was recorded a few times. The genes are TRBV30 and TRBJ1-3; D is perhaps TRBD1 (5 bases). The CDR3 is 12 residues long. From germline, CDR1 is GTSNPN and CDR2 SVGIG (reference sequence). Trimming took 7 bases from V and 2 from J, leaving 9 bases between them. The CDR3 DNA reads TGTGCCTTAGGGGTTACTGGAAACACCATATATTTT. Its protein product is CALGVTGNTIYF.

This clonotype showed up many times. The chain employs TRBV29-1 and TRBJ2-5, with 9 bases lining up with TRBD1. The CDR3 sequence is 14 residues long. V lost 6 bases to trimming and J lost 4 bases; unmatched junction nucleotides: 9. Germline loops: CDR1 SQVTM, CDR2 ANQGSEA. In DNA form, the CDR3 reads TGCAGCGTCCAACAAGGGACAGGGCCAGAGACCCAGTACTTC. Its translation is CSVQQGTGPETQYF.